The T cell receptor (beta chain) described here comes from a study of response to subunit inactivated influenza vaccine. Study-level points and caveats: Every seasonal influenza vaccination brings in few new T cells, the authors suggested.

The germline CDR1 and CDR2 sequences are GTSNPN and SVGIG (reference sequence). V was clipped by 4 bases and J by 0 bases, with 10 bases between them. This CDR3 has 14 residues. TCRdb reanalysed the RT-PCR reads using MiXCR and keeps one entry per CDR3 protein. Seen here are about 780,000 distinct CDR3 sequences, about 18% observed once, and the top ten hold 11%. As regards this clonotype: Its target is unknown.

The receptor comes from a man aged 45-60 years who received an inactivated influenza vaccine. Specimen: PBMCs from blood, collected 4 to 6 days after vaccination. The gene calls are TRBV30 and TRBJ2-1, with D unclear. In DNA form, the CDR3 reads TGTGCCTGGACTAGGCAGAGCTCCTACAATGAGCAGTTCTTC. This gives the protein CAWTRQSSYNEQFF.